The subject of this entry is one T cell receptor (beta chain). This sample was included in a study of blood T cells in healthy people across ages. The second PCR ran about 6 to 12 cycles with a sample-barcoded 5' primer and J-beta primers. TCRdb reprocessed the 5' RACE reads with MiXCR, giving one entry per CDR3 protein. Among about 640,000 distinct CDR3 sequences listed, roughly 58% were seen once. The CDR3 runs 16 residues. Trimming took off 3 bases at V and 1 base at J, with 15 bases between the two ends. Per the germline V gene, CDR1 is SGHTA and CDR2 is FQGNSA. Sequencing was carried out using blood. The sequence derives from a man in his sixties in good health. This chain joins TRBV7-2 and TRBJ2-5; no clear D. The CDR3 sequence: CASSLGRNRAQETQYF. In nucleotides, the CDR3 is TGTGCCAGCAGCTTGGGTCGGAACCGCGCCCAAGAGACCCAGTACTTC.